This T cell receptor beta chain was sequenced in a study of a mutant IDH1 vaccine in newly diagnosed glioma. Assay used: immunoSEQ multiplex PCR; TCRdb lists only in-frame clones, some missing. The sample holds some 52,000 clones, about 91% seen once. CDR3 length equals 15 residues. V was pared by 5 bases and J by 2 bases, with 12 bases between. Per germline, CDR1 KGHSH and CDR2 LQKENI. On this clone itself: The antigen is unknown.

Time point denoted: week 11, during vaccination. With topical imiquimod, each dose of the vaccine consisted of 300 ug of mutant IDH1 20-mer peptide. Sequences were derived from PBMCs, sampled from a glioma patient whose treatment included an IDH1 peptide vaccine. V is TRBV18 and J is TRBJ2-2, with D hard to call. This clonotype was sampled from a man aged 50-59 years with glioma. Here the CDR3 reads CASSSYTKNTGELFF. DNA for the CDR3: TGTGCCAGCTCATCTTACACGAAAAACACCGGGGAGCTGTTTTTT.